Below are 2 T cell receptor beta chains sequenced from a single sample in a study of long-term antiretroviral therapy in people with HIV (dated by TCRdb to about 2022). The immunoSEQ hsTCRB v3.0 assay was used at survey level resolution for TRB variable region sequencing. TCRdb mirrors the immuneACCESS table, restricted to in-frame sequences. Some clones are absent from its copies; in checked studies, under half trace to an unresolved V gene, and the reason for the others is unknown. A total of 25,000 to 30,000 clones appear in this sample, 90% to 95% of them only once. The ten largest account for 2.7% of the sample. The sample here was unsorted PBMCs, taken about 7.4 years after starting antiretroviral therapy. The source of these receptors is a man aged 50 to 60 with HIV.

V gene TRBV6-5 combines with J gene TRBJ2-7, with no clear D. There are 14 residues in the CDR3. Germline CDR1 is MNHEY and CDR2 is SVGAGI. Trimming took off 2 bases at V and 4 bases at J, with 12 bases between the two ends. CDR3 in DNA: TGTGCCAGCAGTTACAAGTGGATCGGTTACGAGCAGTACTTC. This translates into CASSYKWIGYEQYF.

V gene TRBV28 combines with J gene TRBJ1-4; D not resolved. The V and J ends lost 8 bases and 0 bases respectively, with 10 bases between them. This CDR3 region has 14 residues. CDR1 is MDHEN and CDR2 is SYDVKM in the germline V gene. The CDR3 loop is CASAPPATNEKLFF. The CDR3 DNA reads as TGTGCCAGCGCTCCCCCTGCAACTAATGAAAAACTGTTTTTT.